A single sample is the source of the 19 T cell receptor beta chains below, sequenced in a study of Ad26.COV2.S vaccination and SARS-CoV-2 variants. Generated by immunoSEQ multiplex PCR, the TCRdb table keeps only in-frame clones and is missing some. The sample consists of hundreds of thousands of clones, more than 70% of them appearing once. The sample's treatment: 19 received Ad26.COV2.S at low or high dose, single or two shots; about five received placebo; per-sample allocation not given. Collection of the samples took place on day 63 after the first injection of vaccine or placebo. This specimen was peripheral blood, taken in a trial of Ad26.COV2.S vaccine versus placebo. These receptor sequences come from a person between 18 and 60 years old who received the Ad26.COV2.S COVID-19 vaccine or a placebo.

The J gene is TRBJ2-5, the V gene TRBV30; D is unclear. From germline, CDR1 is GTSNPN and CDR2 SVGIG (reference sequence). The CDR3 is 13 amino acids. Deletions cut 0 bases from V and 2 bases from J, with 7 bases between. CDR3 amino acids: CAWSVNVQETQYF. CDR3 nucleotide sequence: TGTGCCTGGAGTGTAAACGTTCAAGAGACCCAGTACTTC.

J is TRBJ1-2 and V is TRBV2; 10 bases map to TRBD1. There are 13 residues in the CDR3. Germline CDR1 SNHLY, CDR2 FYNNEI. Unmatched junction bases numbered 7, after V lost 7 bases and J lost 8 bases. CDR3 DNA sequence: TGTGCCAGCATGCCGGGACAGGGGAGCGGCTACACCTTC. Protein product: CASMPGQGSGYTF.

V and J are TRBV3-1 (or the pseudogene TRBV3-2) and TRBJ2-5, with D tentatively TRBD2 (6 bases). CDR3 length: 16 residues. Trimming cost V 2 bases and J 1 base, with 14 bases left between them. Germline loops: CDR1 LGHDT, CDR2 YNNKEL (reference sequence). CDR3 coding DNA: TGTGCCAGCAGCCAACCCACGGGCGGGACCCAAGAGACCCAGTACTTC. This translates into CASSQPTGGTQETQYF.

In nucleotides, the CDR3 is TGTGCCAGCAGCCACCAGACTCCTCTAGGAAACACCATATATTTT. This translates into CASSHQTPLGNTIYF. V gene TRBV11-2 combines with J gene TRBJ1-3; D unclear. CDR1 SGHAT and CDR2 FQNNGV come from the germline V gene. Trimming shortened V by 5 bases and J by 4 bases, and 15 bases separated the two germline ends. The length of the CDR3 is 15 residues.

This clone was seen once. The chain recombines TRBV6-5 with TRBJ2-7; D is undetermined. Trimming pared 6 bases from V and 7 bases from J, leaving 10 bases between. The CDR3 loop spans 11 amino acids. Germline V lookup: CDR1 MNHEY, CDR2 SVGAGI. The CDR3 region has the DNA TGTGCCAGCAGGAACTCTTGGGAGCAGTACTTC. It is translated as CASRNSWEQYF.

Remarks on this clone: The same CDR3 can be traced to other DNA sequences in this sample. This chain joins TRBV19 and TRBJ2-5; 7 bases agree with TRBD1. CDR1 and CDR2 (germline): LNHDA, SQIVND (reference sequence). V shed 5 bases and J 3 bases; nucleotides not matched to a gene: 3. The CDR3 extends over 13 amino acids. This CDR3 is CASSGDREETQYF. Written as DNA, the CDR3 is TGTGCCAGTAGTGGTGACAGGGAAGAGACCCAGTACTTC.

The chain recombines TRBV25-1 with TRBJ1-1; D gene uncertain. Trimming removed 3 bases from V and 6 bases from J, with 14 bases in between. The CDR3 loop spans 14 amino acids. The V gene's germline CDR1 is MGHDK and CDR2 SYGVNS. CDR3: CASSEPGISSEAFF. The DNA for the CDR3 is TGTGCCAGCAGTGAGCCGGGGATTAGTTCTGAAGCTTTCTTT.

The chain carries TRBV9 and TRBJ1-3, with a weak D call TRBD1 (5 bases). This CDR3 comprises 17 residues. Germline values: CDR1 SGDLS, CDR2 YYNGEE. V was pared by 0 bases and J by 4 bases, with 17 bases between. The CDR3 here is CASSVATRTQDGNTIYF. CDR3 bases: TGTGCCAGCAGCGTAGCTACCCGGACACAAGACGGAAACACCATATATTTT.

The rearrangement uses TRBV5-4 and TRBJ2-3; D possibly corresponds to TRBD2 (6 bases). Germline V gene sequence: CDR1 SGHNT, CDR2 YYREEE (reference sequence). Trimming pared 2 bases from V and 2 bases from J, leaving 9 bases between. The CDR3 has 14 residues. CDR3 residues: CASSLAGLTDTQYF. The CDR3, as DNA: TGTGCCAGCAGCTTAGCGGGTCTCACAGATACGCAGTATTTT. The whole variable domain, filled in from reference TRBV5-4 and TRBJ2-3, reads ETGVTQSPTHLIKTRGQQVTLRCSSQSGHNTVSWYQQALGQGPQFIFQYYREEENGRGNFPPRFSGLQFPNYSSELNVNALELDDSALYLCASSLAGLTDTQYFGPGTRLTVL.

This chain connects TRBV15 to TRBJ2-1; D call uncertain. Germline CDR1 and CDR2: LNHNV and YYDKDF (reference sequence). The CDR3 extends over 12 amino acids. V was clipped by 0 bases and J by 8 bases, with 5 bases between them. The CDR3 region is CATSRDEYEQFF. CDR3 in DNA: TGTGCCACCAGCAGAGATGAGTATGAGCAGTTCTTC. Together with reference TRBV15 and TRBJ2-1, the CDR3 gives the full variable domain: DAMVIQNPRYQVTQFGKPVTLSCSQTLNHNVMYWYQQKSSQAPKLLFHYYDKDFNNEADTPDNFQSRRPNTSFCFLDIRSPGLGDTAMYLCATSRDEYEQFFGPGTRLTVL.

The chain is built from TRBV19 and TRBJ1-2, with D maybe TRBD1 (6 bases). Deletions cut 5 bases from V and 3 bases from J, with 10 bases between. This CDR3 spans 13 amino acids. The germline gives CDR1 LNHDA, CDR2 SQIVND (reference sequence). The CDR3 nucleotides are TGTGCCAGTAGTCCGCGGACAGACTATGGCTACACCTTC. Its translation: CASSPRTDYGYTF. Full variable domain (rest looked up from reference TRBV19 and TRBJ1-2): DGGITQSPKYLFRKEGQNVTLSCEQNLNHDAMYWYRQDPGQGLRLIYYSQIVNDFQKGDIAEGYSVSREKKESFPLTVTSAQKNPTAFYLCASSPRTDYGYTFGSGTRLTVV.

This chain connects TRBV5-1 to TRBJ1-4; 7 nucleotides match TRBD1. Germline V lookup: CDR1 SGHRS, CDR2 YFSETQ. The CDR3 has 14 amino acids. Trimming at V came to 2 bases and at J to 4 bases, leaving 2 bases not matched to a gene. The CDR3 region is CASSLGTVNEKLFF. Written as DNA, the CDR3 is TGCGCCAGCAGCTTAGGGACAGTTAATGAAAAACTGTTTTTT.

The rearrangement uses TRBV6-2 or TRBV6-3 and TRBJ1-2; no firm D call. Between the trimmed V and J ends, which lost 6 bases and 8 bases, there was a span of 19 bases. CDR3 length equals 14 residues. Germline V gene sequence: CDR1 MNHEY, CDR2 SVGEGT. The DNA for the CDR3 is TGTGCCAGCAGCCAACTCTATTGGGTGACCGGCTACACCTTC. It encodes CASSQLYWVTGYTF.

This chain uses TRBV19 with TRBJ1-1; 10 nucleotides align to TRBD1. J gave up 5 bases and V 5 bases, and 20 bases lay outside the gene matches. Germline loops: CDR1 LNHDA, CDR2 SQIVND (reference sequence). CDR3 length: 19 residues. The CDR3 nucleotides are TGTGCCAGTAGTCCCTGGGACAGGGGCGAGGTTGGTGGTTCGACTGAAGCTTTCTTT. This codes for CASSPWDRGEVGGSTEAFF.

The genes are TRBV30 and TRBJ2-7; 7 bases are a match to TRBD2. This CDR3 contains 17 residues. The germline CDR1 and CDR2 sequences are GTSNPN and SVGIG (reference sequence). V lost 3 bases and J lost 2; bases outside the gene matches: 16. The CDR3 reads CAWSGESGGMITYEQYF. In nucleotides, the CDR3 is TGTGCCTGGAGCGGGGAATCCGGGGGGATGATTACCTACGAGCAGTACTTC.

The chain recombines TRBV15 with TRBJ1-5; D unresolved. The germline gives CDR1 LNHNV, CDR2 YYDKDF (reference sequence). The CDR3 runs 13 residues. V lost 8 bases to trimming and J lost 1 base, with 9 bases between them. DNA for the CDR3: TGTGCCACCCGTCCGGGGAGCAATCAGCCCCAGCATTTT. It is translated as CATRPGSNQPQHF.

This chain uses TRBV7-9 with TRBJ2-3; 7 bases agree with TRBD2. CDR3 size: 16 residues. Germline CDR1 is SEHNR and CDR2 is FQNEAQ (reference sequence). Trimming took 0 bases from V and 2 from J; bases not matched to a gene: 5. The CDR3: CASSLARDYTTDTQYF. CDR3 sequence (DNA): TGTGCCAGCAGCTTAGCCCGGGACTACACCACAGATACGCAGTATTTT.

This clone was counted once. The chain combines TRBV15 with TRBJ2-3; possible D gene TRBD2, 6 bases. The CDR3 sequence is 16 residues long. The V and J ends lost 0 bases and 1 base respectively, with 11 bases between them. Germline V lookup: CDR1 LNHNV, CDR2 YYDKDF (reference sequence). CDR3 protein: CATSRDGGMGTDTQYF. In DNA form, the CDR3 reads TGTGCCACCAGCAGAGATGGCGGGATGGGCACAGATACGCAGTATTTT.

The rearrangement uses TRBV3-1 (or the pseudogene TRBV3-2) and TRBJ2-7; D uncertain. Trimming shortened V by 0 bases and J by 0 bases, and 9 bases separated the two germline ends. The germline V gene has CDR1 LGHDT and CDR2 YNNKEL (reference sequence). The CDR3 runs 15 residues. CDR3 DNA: TGTGCCAGCAGCCAAGACCTGCGCAGCTCCTACGAGCAGTACTTC. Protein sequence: CASSQDLRSSYEQYF.